This T cell receptor (beta chain) was obtained from a study of blood T cell repertoires in COVID-19. Study-level information: Collection of acute and convalescent COVID-19 samples took place in the United States, Italy and Spain. PBMCs, B-cell-depleted T cells, or T cells were the source of the cDNA or gDNA that made up the material.

Original methodology: How many nucleated cells were present was estimated from reference gene primer amplification. Measured with immunoSEQ multiplex PCR; TCRdb has only the in-frame clones, and not every one. V and J calls and clone size are as listed in that table; D and trimming were resolved from the DNA. The sample carries 70,000 to 80,000 clones, approximately 88% recorded once. The CDR3 length is 16 residues. The V end lost 4 bases, the J end lost 10 bases, and 24 bases lay between the germline ends. Germline CDR1 is SGHNT and CDR2 is YYREEE (reference sequence). The rearrangement links TRBV5-4 to TRBJ2-1, with a possible D match to TRBD1 (5 bases). The TCR was taken from a human donor in a cohort sampled during active COVID-19. The specimen sequenced was peripheral blood. CDR3 sequence (DNA): TGTGCCAGCAGCCTCCTGGGGCAGGGCGACTTGAGGGAGCAGTTCTTC. Protein sequence: CASSLLGQGDLREQFF.